The clone carrying this T cell receptor (beta chain) was counted a single time. These data come from a study of blood T cell repertoires in COVID-19. The wider study: Samples representing acute and convalescent COVID-19 were sourced from the United States, Italy and Spain. T cells, B-cell-depleted T cells, or PBMCs supplied cDNA or gDNA.

V dropped 4 bases and J dropped 9 bases, with 14 bases sitting between them. CDR1 and CDR2 (germline): SGHRS, YFSETQ. The length of the CDR3 is 13 residues. Methods used by the authors: The authors estimated nucleated cell counts from reference gene primer amplification. Sequenced by immunoSEQ multiplex PCR; TCRdb stores in-frame clones only, minus some. V and J calls and clone size are as listed in that table; D and trimming were resolved from the DNA. This table holds about 300,000 clones, around 89% found once. V usage is TRBV5-1 and J usage is TRBJ2-1, with TRBD1 as a possible D gene (5 bases). The clonotype was recovered from a man aged 40-49 years with acute or convalescent COVID-19. Input material: peripheral blood. The CDR3 reads CASSANQGSEQFF. As DNA, the CDR3 is TGCGCCAGCAGCGCAAACCAGGGCAGTGAGCAGTTCTTC.